Following are 28 T cell receptor beta chains from one sample sequenced in a study of T cell responses to AZD1222 COVID-19 vaccine. The table came from immunoSEQ multiplex PCR; TCRdb's copy has only in-frame clones and leaves some out. The sample consists of 100,000 to 150,000 clones, around 89% of them appearing once. The material sequenced was peripheral blood, taken on day 0 of AZD1222 vaccination. The receptors were sampled from an adult in good health.

The chain is built from TRBV2 and TRBJ1-5; D unresolved. Germline loops: CDR1 SNHLY, CDR2 FYNNEI. V was cut by 6 bases and J by 0 bases, with 3 bases left in between. This CDR3 contains 12 residues. The CDR3 coding sequence is TGTGCCAGCAGGAGTAGCAATCAGCCCCAGCATTTT. It specifies CASRSSNQPQHF.

This chain connects TRBV28 to TRBJ2-2, with 7 bases aligning to TRBD2. The CDR3 runs to 15 residues. The germline V gene encodes CDR1 MDHEN and CDR2 SYDVKM. V gave up 6 bases and J gave up 0 bases; unmatched junction bases: 4. CDR3 sequence: CASRRTRANTGELFF. The CDR3 nucleotides are TGTGCCAGCAGGAGGACTAGGGCGAACACCGGGGAGCTGTTTTTT.

The genes are TRBV18 and TRBJ2-1, with 10 positions matching TRBD1. Germline CDR1 reads KGHSH; CDR2 reads LQKENI. Trimming at V came to 0 bases and at J to 8 bases, leaving 10 bases not matched to a gene. CDR3 length: 17 residues. In DNA, the CDR3 is TGTGCCAGCTCACCACCACGGACAGGGGGTTCAAGCGATGAGCAGTTCTTC. It specifies CASSPPRTGGSSDEQFF.

This chain joins TRBV7-2 and TRBJ2-6, with 7 bases aligning to TRBD1. The germline gives CDR1 SGHTA, CDR2 FQGNSA. The CDR3 extends over 15 amino acids. V lost 6 bases, J lost 4 bases, and 6 bases stayed unmatched. CDR3 in amino acids: CASRTNRGGANVLTF. The CDR3, as DNA: TGTGCCAGCAGAACTAACAGGGGAGGGGCCAACGTCCTGACTTTC.

This clone was observed once. The chain couples TRBV10-3 to TRBJ2-7; TRBD1 agrees at 8 bases. The CDR3 length is 15 residues. V was pared by 4 bases and J by 0 bases, with 5 bases of the junction left unmatched. Germline-derived CDR1 and CDR2 are ENHRY and SYGVKD. The CDR3 is CAISGDRGPSYEQYF. CDR3 nucleotide sequence: TGTGCCATCAGTGGCGACAGGGGACCCTCCTACGAGCAGTACTTC.

The chain couples TRBV7-9 to TRBJ2-7; D possibly corresponds to TRBD1 (7 bases). This CDR3 region has 14 residues. V dropped 5 bases and J dropped 7 bases, with 18 bases sitting between them. In germline, CDR1 is SEHNR, CDR2 FQNEAQ (reference sequence). The CDR3 sequence is CASSAGTASGEQYF. The CDR3, as DNA: TGTGCCAGCAGCGCGGGGACAGCCAGTGGTGAGCAGTACTTC. Using reference TRBV7-9 and TRBJ2-7 for the parts outside the CDR3, the full variable domain is DTGVSQNPRHKITKRGQNVTFRCDPISEHNRLYWYRQTLGQGPEFLTYFQNEAQLEKSRLLSDRFSAERPKGSFSTLEIQRTEQGDSAMYLCASSAGTASGEQYFGPGTRLTVT.

This chain connects TRBV24-1 to TRBJ2-2, with D tentatively TRBD1 (5 bases). This CDR3 contains 14 residues. Germline V gene sequence: CDR1 KGHDR, CDR2 SFDVKD. V was clipped by 7 bases and J by 4 bases, with 12 bases between them. CDR3 in amino acids: CATRTTELTGELFF. DNA of the CDR3: TGTGCCACCAGAACGACAGAACTCACCGGGGAGCTGTTTTTT.

Here the CDR3 DNA reads TGTGCCAGCAGCCAAAGACCCGGCACCGAGAATTCACCCCTCCACTTT. Its protein is CASSQRPGTENSPLHF. J is TRBJ1-6 and V is TRBV4-2; D gene uncertain. V lost 2 bases to trimming and J lost 7 bases, with 15 bases between them. CDR1 is LGHNA, CDR2 YNFKEQ, per germline. This CDR3 has 16 amino acids.

The chain joins TRBV5-1 to TRBJ2-7, with D perhaps given as TRBD1 or TRBD2 (6 bases each). Germline CDR1 and CDR2: SGHRS and YFSETQ. V dropped 0 bases and J dropped 2 bases, with 15 bases sitting between them. The CDR3 loop spans 16 amino acids. CDR3 residues: CASSLDGGTPTYEQYF. The CDR3 bases are TGCGCCAGCAGCTTGGACGGGGGCACCCCAACCTACGAGCAGTACTTC.

This clone was found once. V usage is TRBV10-3 and J usage is TRBJ1-4, with D possibly TRBD1 on 6 matching bases. This CDR3 contains 14 residues. Trimming pared 3 bases from V and 7 bases from J, leaving 12 bases between. From germline, CDR1 is ENHRY and CDR2 SYGVKD. The CDR3 DNA follows: TGTGCCATCAGTGACAGGGGCGTCGGTGAAAAACTGTTTTTT. Protein: CAISDRGVGEKLFF.

V is TRBV5-4 and J is TRBJ1-2, with D perhaps matching TRBD1 (6 bases). V gave up 4 bases and J gave up 2 bases, with 18 bases separating them. The CDR3 consists of 16 residues. CDR1 is SGHNT, CDR2 YYREEE, per germline (reference sequence). The CDR3 DNA reads as TGTGCCAGCAGCGCGGGGACAACGATTTTAAACTATGGCTACACCTTC. Protein product: CASSAGTTILNYGYTF.

V is TRBV12-3 or TRBV12-4 and J is TRBJ1-4; D perhaps matches TRBD1 (5 bases). The V gene lost 1 base and the J gene lost 11 bases, with 8 bases spanning the gap. CDR3 size: 12 residues. CDR3 loop: CASSLGPGKLFF. The CDR3, as DNA: TGTGCCAGCAGTTTAGGGCCAGGGAAACTGTTTTTT.

This rearrangement joins TRBV6-6 to TRBJ1-3, with D uncertain. Germline assignment: CDR1 MNHNY and CDR2 SVGAGI (reference sequence). V dropped 7 bases and J dropped 4 bases, with 8 bases sitting between them. This CDR3 has 12 amino acids. CDR3 in DNA: TGTGCCAGCAATGGCAAAGGAAACACCATATATTTT. It yields the protein CASNGKGNTIYF.

The chain recombines TRBV4-2 with TRBJ2-2, with D unresolved. The CDR3 covers 16 residues. The germline V gene has CDR1 LGHNA and CDR2 YNFKEQ. Trimming took 1 base from V and 3 from J, leaving 12 bases between them. The CDR3 is CASSQGLFTYTGELFF. CDR3 in DNA: TGTGCCAGCAGCCAAGGACTTTTCACTTACACCGGGGAGCTGTTTTTT.

The gene calls are TRBV6-6 and TRBJ1-5; a weak D match, TRBD1 (5 bases). Germline V gene data show CDR1 as MNHNY and CDR2 as SVGAGI (reference sequence). The V end was cut by 7 bases, the J end by 6 bases, with 16 bases between. The CDR3 has 14 residues. The CDR3: CASTTGGEGQPQHF. CDR3 sequence (DNA): TGTGCCAGCACCACCGGGGGGGAGGGTCAGCCCCAGCATTTT.

The chain carries TRBV7-3 and TRBJ2-2, with D perhaps matching TRBD2 (6 bases). The length of the CDR3 is 16 residues. Germline CDR1 and CDR2: SGHTA and FQGTGA. V was trimmed by 3 bases and J by 0 bases, leaving 11 bases between them. The CDR3 sequence: CASSFRAGSNTGELFF. Written as DNA, the CDR3 is TGTGCCAGCAGCTTCCGCGCGGGATCGAACACCGGGGAGCTGTTTTTT.

CDR3: CASSSPAGGYGYTF. CDR3 coding DNA: TGTGCCAGCAGTTCCCCCGCGGGGGGCTATGGCTACACCTTC. V gene TRBV6-5 combines with J gene TRBJ1-2; maybe TRBD1 (5 bases). Trimming shortened V by 4 bases and J by 4 bases, and 13 bases separated the two germline ends. Germline CDR1 is MNHEY and CDR2 is SVGAGI. This CDR3 has 14 amino acids.

J is TRBJ2-7 and V is TRBV7-2; D may be TRBD1 (6 bases). Per the germline V gene, CDR1 is SGHTA and CDR2 is FQGNSA. Trimming removed 3 bases from V and 2 bases from J, with 11 bases in between. CDR3 length: 14 amino acids. DNA for the CDR3: TGTGCCAGCAGCTTCAGAGGGGGTACCTACGAGCAGTACTTC. This codes for CASSFRGGTYEQYF.

The table lists this clone with a count of one. The V call is TRBV6-2 or TRBV6-3, the J call TRBJ1-5; D not resolved. There are 17 residues in the CDR3. CDR1 and CDR2 (germline): MNHEY, SVGEGT. The V and J ends lost 0 bases and 1 base respectively, with 13 bases between them. The CDR3 DNA reads as TGTGCCAGCAGTTACTCGAATCCCCTGAACAGCAATCAGCCCCAGCATTTT. Protein product: CASSYSNPLNSNQPQHF.

The genes are TRBV3-1 (or the pseudogene TRBV3-2) and TRBJ1-4, with D perhaps TRBD1 (6 bases). The CDR3 length is 13 residues. V was pared by 4 bases and J by 7 bases, with 10 bases between. The V gene's germline CDR1 is LGHDT and CDR2 YNNKEL (reference sequence). CDR3 sequence: CASSPGGAEKLFF. CDR3 DNA: TGTGCCAGCAGCCCCGGGGGGGCTGAAAAACTGTTTTTT.

The chain recombines TRBV2 with TRBJ1-5; 11 bases are shared with TRBD1. This CDR3 is built from 13 residues. The germline V gene encodes CDR1 SNHLY and CDR2 FYNNEI. V lost 10 bases to trimming and J lost 7 bases; unmatched junction nucleotides: 6. CDR3 DNA: TGTGCCACCACGGGACAGGGGGGACAGCCCCAGCATTTT. Protein: CATTGQGGQPQHF.

This clone showed up just a few times. The chain recombines TRBV6-4 with TRBJ1-1; 11 nucleotides line up with TRBD1. V lost 4 bases, J lost 4 bases, and 8 bases stayed unmatched. The CDR3 has 16 residues. Germline CDR1 reads MRHNA; CDR2 reads SNTAGT. CDR3 coding DNA: TGTGCCAGCAGTGTTAGTGGTGGACAGGGGGCCACTGAAGCTTTCTTT. This encodes CASSVSGGQGATEAFF.

V usage is TRBV2 and J usage is TRBJ1-4, with D tentatively TRBD1 (6 bases). The CDR3 contains 16 residues. Per the germline V gene, CDR1 is SNHLY and CDR2 is FYNNEI. Trimming pared 6 bases from V and 0 bases from J, leaving 14 bases between. CDR3 loop: CASRWWGATTNEKLFF. CDR3 nucleotides: TGTGCCAGCAGATGGTGGGGGGCAACAACTAATGAAAAACTGTTTTTT.

The chain recombines TRBV19 with TRBJ2-3, with TRBD1 matching 8 bases. The CDR3 sequence is 15 residues long. Losses at the gene ends were 7 bases for V and 5 bases for J; bases not matched to a gene: 11. Germline CDR1 reads LNHDA; CDR2 reads SQIVND (reference sequence). The CDR3: CASTLQGALGDTQYF. CDR3 DNA sequence: TGTGCCAGTACCCTCCAGGGGGCCCTAGGAGATACGCAGTATTTT.

The chain uses TRBV5-1 and TRBJ1-1; no clear D. Germline lookup yields CDR1 SGHRS and CDR2 YFSETQ. V was trimmed by 5 bases and J by 5 bases, leaving 10 bases between them. The CDR3 loop spans 12 amino acids. The CDR3, as DNA: TGCGCCAGCAGGGATGGTCTGACTGAAGCTTTCTTT. Translation: CASRDGLTEAFF. The full variable domain, rest sourced from reference TRBV5-1 and TRBJ1-1, is KAGVTQTPRYLIKTRGQQVTLSCSPISGHRSVSWYQQTPGQGLQFLFEYFSETQRNKGNFPGRFSGRQFSNSRSEMNVSTLELGDSALYLCASRDGLTEAFFGQGTRLTVV.

This clone was observed a handful of times. V and J are TRBV6-6 and TRBJ1-5; 8 positions match TRBD1. The V gene end was trimmed by 2 bases and the J gene end by 7 bases; junction bases not matched to a gene: 7. The CDR3 sequence is 15 residues long. Germline CDR1 is MNHNY and CDR2 is SVGAGI (reference sequence). The CDR3 region has the DNA TGTGCCAGCAGTTACACCCCAGGGGGCACGCAGCCCCAGCATTTT. Encoded protein: CASSYTPGGTQPQHF.

A remark on this clone: Other DNA sequences of this sample code for an identical CDR3. The genes are TRBV12-5 and TRBJ1-2; D gene unclear. The CDR3 covers 13 residues. Germline CDR1 is LGHNT and CDR2 is FRNRAP. The V gene lost 0 bases and the J gene lost 4 bases, with 6 bases spanning the gap. DNA for the CDR3: TGTGCTAGTGGTTTGGTTCCGGGCTATGGCTACACCTTC. Amino acids: CASGLVPGYGYTF.

CDR3 amino acids: CASTPWGSSYNEQFF. CDR3 DNA: TGTGCCAGCACCCCTTGGGGGAGCTCCTACAATGAGCAGTTCTTC. This chain joins TRBV9 and TRBJ2-1; D may be TRBD1 or TRBD2 (5 bases each). Germline V gene lookup returns CDR1 SGDLS and CDR2 YYNGEE. CDR3 size: 15 residues. The V and J ends lost 6 bases and 0 bases respectively, with 13 bases between them.